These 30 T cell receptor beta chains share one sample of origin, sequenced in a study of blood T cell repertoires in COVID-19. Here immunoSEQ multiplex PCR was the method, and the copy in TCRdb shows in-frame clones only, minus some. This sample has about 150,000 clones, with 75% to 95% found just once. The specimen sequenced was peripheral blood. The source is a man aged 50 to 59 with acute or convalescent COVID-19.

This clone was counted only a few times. The CDR3 nucleotides are TGTGCCAGCGATACAGGGTACTCACCCCTCCACTTT. Encoded protein: CASDTGYSPLHF. V usage is TRBV28 and J usage is TRBJ1-6, with D maybe TRBD1 (6 bases). The germline gives CDR1 MDHEN, CDR2 SYDVKM. The length of the CDR3 is 12 residues. V lost 8 bases and J lost 10, with 12 bases in between.

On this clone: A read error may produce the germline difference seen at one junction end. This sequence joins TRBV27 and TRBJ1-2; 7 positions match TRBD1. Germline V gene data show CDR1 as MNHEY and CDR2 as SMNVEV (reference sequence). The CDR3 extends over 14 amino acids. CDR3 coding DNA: TGCGAAGACTGGTCGGGGACAGAGGTGGATGGCTACACCTTC. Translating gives CEDWSGTEVDGYTF.

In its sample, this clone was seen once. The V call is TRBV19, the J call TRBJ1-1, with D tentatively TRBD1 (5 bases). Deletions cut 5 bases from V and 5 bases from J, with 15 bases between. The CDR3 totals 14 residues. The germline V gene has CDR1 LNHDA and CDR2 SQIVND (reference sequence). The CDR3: CASSPTAGLTEAFF. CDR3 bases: TGTGCCAGTAGTCCCACGGCAGGGTTAACTGAAGCTTTCTTT.

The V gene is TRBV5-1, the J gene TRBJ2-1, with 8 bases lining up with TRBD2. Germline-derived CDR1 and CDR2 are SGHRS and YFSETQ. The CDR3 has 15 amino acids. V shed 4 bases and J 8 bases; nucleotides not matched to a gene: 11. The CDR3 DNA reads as TGCGCCAGCAGCCTCCCAGCGGGGGAGGTCGATGAGCAGTTCTTC. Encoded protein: CASSLPAGEVDEQFF. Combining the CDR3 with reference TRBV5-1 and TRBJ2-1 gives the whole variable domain KAGVTQTPRYLIKTRGQQVTLSCSPISGHRSVSWYQQTPGQGLQFLFEYFSETQRNKGNFPGRFSGRQFSNSRSEMNVSTLELGDSALYLCASSLPAGEVDEQFFGPGTRLTVL.

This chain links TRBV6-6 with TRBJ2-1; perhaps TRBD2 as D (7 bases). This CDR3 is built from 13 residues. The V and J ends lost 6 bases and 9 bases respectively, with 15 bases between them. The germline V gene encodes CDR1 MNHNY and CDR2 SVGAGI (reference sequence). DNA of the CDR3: TGTGCCAGCAGGAGGGGGGGGCCCAGTGAGCAGTTCTTC. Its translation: CASRRGGPSEQFF.

This CDR3 is CASSLADWGGWNSPLHF. The CDR3 bases are TGTGCCAGCAGCTTAGCGGACTGGGGGGGGTGGAATTCACCCCTCCACTTT. The chain combines TRBV7-8 with TRBJ1-6, with TRBD1 as a possible D gene (5 bases). Germline V lookup: CDR1 SGHVS, CDR2 FQNEAQ. Trimming stripped 0 bases from V and 7 bases from J, with 16 bases between. The CDR3 totals 17 residues.

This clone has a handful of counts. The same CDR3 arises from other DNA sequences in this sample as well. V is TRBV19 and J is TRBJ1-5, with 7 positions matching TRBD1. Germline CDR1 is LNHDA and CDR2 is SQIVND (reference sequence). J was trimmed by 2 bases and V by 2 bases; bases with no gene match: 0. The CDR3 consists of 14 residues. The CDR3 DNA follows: TGTGCCAGTAGTATAACAGGGGGCAATCAGCCCCAGCATTTT. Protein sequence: CASSITGGNQPQHF.

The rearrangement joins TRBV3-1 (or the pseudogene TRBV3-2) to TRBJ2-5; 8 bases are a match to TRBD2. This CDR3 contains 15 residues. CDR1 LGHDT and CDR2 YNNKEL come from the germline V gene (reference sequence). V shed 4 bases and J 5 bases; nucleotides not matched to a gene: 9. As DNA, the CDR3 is TGTGCCAGCAGCCCTCCGGGACTAGAGGGGGAGACCCAGTACTTC. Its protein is CASSPPGLEGETQYF.

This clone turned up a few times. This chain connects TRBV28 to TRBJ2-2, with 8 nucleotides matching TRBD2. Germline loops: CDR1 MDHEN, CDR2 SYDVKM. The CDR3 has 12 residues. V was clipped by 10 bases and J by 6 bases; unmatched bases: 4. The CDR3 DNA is TGTGCCATTATGCGGGAGGCCGGGGAGCTGTTTTTT. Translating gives CAIMREAGELFF.

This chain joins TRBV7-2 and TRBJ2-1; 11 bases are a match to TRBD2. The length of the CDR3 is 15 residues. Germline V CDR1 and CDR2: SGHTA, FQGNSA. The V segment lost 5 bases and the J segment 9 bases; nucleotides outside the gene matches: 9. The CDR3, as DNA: TGTGCCAGCAGCCCCATAGCGGGAGGGCAGGGTGAGCAGTTCTTC. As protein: CASSPIAGGQGEQFF.

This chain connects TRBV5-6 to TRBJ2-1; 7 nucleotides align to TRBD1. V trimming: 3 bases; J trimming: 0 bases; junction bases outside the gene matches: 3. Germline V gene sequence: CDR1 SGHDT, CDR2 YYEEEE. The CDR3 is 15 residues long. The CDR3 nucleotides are TGTGCCAGCAGCTACAGGGGCATCTCCTACAATGAGCAGTTCTTC. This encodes CASSYRGISYNEQFF.

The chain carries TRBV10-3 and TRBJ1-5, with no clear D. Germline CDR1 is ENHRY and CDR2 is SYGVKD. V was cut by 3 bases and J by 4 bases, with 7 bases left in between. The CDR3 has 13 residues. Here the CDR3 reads CAISDLGNQPQHF. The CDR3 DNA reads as TGTGCCATCAGTGATCTCGGGAATCAGCCCCAGCATTTT.

The CDR3 spells CAWSVPGGGVNTEAFF. The CDR3 DNA is TGTGCCTGGAGTGTGCCAGGGGGAGGCGTGAACACTGAAGCTTTCTTT. The V and J genes are TRBV30 and TRBJ1-1; TRBD1 matches at 7 bases. Trimming removed 0 bases from V and 0 bases from J; junction bases left unmatched: 7. Germline V gene data show CDR1 as GTSNPN and CDR2 as SVGIG (reference sequence). This CDR3 has 16 amino acids.

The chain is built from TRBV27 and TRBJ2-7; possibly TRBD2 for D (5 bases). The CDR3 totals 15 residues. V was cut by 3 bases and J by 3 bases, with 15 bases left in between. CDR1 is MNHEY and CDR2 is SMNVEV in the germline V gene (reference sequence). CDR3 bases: TGTGCCAGCAGTTTGAGGCTAGCCGCAAACTACGAGCAGTACGTC. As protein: CASSLRLAANYEQYV.

In DNA form, the CDR3 reads TGCGCCAGCAGCTCCGGCAGGGTCTCTGGGGCCAACGTCCTGACTTTC. The encoded protein is CASSSGRVSGANVLTF. V usage is TRBV5-1 and J usage is TRBJ2-6; a possible D gene is TRBD1 (5 bases). The V and J ends lost 3 bases and 0 bases respectively, with 10 bases between them. Germline V CDR1 and CDR2: SGHRS, YFSETQ. The CDR3 runs to 16 residues.

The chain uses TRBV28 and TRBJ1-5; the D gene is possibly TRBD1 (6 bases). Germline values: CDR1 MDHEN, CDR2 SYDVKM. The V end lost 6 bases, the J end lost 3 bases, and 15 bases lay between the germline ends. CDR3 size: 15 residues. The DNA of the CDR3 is TGTGCCAGCAGGATCGGAGACAGGAACAATCAGCCCCAGCATTTT. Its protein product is CASRIGDRNNQPQHF.

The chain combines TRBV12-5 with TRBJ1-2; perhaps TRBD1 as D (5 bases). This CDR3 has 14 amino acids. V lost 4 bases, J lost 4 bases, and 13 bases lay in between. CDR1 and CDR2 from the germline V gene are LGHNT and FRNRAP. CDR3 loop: CASGSGTEIYGYTF. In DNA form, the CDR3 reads TGTGCTAGTGGTTCCGGGACTGAGATCTATGGCTACACCTTC.

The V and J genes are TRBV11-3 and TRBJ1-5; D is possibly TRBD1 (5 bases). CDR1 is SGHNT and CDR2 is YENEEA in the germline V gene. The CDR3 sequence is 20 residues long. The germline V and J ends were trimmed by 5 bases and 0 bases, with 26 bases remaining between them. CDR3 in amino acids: CASSPDSRTTKQYSNQPQHF. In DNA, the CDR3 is TGTGCCAGCAGCCCAGATTCCAGGACAACGAAACAATATAGCAATCAGCCCCAGCATTTT.

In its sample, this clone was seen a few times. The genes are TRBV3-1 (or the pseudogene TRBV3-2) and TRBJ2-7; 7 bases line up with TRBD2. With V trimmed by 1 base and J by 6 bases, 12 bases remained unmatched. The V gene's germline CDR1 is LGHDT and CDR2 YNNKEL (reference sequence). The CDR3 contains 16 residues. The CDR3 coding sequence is TGTGCCAGCAGCCAAGGGGTGGGACTATCCGTCAGCGAGCAGTACTTC. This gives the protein CASSQGVGLSVSEQYF.

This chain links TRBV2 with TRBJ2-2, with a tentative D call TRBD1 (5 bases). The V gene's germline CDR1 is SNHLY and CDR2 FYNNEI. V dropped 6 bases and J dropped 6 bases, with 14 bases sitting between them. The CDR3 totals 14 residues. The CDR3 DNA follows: TGTGCCAGCAGAGCCCAGGGTTCCGCCGGGGAGCTGTTTTTT. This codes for CASRAQGSAGELFF.

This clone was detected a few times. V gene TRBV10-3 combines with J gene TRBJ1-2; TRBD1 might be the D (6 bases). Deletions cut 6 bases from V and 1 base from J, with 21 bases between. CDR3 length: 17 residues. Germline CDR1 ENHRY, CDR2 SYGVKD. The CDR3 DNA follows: TGTGCCATCAGGGGGGACCTTCTGACAGGCGTTAACTATGGCTACACCTTC. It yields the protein CAIRGDLLTGVNYGYTF.

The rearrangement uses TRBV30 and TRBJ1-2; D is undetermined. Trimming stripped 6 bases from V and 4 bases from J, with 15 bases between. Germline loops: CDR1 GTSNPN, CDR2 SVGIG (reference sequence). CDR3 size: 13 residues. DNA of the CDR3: TGTGCCTGTGAGAGTTTTTCCCTCTATGGCTACACCTTC. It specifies CACESFSLYGYTF.

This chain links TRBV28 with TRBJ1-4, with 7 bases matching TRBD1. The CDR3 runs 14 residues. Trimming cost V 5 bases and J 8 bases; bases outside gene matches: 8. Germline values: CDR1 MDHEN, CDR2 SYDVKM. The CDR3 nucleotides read TGTGCCAGCAGTGAGACAGGGTGGGTCGAAAAACTGTTTTTT. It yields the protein CASSETGWVEKLFF.

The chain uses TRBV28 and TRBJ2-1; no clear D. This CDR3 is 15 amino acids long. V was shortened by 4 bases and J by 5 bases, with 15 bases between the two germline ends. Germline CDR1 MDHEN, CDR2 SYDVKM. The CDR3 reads CASSWPDHRDNEQFF. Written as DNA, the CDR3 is TGTGCCAGCAGTTGGCCCGACCACCGGGACAATGAGCAGTTCTTC. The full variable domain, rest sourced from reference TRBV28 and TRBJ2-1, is DVKVTQSSRYLVKRTGEKVFLECVQDMDHENMFWYRQDPGLGLRLIYFSYDVKMKEKGDIPEGYSVSREKKERFSLILESASTNQTSMYLCASSWPDHRDNEQFFGPGTRLTVL.

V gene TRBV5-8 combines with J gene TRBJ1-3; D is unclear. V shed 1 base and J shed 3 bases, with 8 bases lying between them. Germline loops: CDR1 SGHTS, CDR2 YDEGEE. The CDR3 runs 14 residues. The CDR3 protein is CASSLSQLGNTIYF. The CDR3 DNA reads TGTGCCAGCAGCTTGTCACAGCTTGGAAACACCATATATTTT. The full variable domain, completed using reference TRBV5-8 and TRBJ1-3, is EAGVTQSPTHLIKTRGQQATLRCSPISGHTSVYWYQQALGLGLQFLLWYDEGEERNRGNFPPRFSGRQFPNYSSELNVNALELEDSALYLCASSLSQLGNTIYFGEGSWLTVV.

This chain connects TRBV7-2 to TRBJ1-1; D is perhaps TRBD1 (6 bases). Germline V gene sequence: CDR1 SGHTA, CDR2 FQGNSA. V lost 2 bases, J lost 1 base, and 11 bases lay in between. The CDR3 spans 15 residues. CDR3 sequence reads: CASSLTGLGNTEAFF. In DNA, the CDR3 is TGTGCCAGCAGCTTAACAGGGCTGGGGAACACTGAAGCTTTCTTT.

The CDR3 region is CASSLQTSGGDTQYF. As DNA, the CDR3 is TGTGCCAGCAGCCTTCAGACTAGCGGAGGAGATACGCAGTATTTT. The V gene is TRBV7-2, the J gene TRBJ2-3; 9 nucleotides match TRBD2. The germline V gene has CDR1 SGHTA and CDR2 FQGNSA. The junction had 8 bases not matched to a gene; V was cut back by 5 bases and J by 5 bases. This CDR3 comprises 15 residues. The full variable domain, with the rest looked up from reference TRBV7-2 and TRBJ2-3, is GAGVSQSPSNKVTEKGKDVELRCDPISGHTALYWYRQSLGQGLEFLIYFQGNSAPDKSGLPSDRFSAERTGGSVSTLTIQRTQQEDSAVYLCASSLQTSGGDTQYFGPGTRLTVL.

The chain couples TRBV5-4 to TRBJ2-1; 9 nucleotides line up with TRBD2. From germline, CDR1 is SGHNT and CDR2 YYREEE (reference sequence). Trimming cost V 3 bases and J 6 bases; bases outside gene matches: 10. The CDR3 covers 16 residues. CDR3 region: CASSWGERGAGNEQFF. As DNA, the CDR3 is TGTGCCAGCAGCTGGGGTGAGCGGGGGGCTGGCAATGAGCAGTTCTTC.

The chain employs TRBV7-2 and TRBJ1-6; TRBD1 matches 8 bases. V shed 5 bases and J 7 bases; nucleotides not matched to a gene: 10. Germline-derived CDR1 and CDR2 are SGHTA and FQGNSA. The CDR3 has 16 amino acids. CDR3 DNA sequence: TGTGCCAGCAGCACGCGATCCGCAGGGGGCAATTCACCCCTCCACTTT. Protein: CASSTRSAGGNSPLHF.

Here the CDR3 reads CASSLWTGAYTGELFF. CDR3 nucleotides: TGTGCCAGCAGCCTCTGGACAGGGGCGTACACCGGGGAGCTGTTTTTT. V is TRBV14 and J is TRBJ2-2; 9 nucleotides match TRBD1. Germline V gene data show CDR1 as SGHDN and CDR2 as FVKESK. J gave up 3 bases and V 4 bases, and 6 bases lay outside the gene matches. This CDR3 region has 16 residues.